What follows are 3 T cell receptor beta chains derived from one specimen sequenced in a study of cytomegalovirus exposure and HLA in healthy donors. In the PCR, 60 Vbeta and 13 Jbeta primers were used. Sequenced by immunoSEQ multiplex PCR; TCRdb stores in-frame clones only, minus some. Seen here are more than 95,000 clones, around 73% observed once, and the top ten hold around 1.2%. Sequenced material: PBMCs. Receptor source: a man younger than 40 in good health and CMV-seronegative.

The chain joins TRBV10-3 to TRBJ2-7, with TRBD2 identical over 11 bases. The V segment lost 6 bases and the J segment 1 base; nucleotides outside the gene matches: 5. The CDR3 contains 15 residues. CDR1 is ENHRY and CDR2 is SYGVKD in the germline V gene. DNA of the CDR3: TGTGCCATCAGCACCGGGACTAGCGGTTCCTACGAGCAGTACTTC. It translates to CAISTGTSGSYEQYF.

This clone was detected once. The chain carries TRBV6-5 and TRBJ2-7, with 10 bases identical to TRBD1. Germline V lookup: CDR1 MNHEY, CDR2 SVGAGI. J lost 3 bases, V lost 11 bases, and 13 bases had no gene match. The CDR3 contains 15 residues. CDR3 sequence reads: CASKRGTGANYEQYF. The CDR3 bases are TGTGCCTCAAAAAGGGGGACAGGGGCGAACTACGAGCAGTACTTC.

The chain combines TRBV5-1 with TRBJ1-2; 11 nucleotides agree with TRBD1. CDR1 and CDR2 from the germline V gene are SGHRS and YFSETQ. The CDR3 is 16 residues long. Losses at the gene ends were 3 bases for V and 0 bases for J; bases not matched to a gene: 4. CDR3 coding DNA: TGCGCCAGCAGCTCGGACAGGGGGCGATCTAACTATGGCTACACCTTC. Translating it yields CASSSDRGRSNYGYTF.